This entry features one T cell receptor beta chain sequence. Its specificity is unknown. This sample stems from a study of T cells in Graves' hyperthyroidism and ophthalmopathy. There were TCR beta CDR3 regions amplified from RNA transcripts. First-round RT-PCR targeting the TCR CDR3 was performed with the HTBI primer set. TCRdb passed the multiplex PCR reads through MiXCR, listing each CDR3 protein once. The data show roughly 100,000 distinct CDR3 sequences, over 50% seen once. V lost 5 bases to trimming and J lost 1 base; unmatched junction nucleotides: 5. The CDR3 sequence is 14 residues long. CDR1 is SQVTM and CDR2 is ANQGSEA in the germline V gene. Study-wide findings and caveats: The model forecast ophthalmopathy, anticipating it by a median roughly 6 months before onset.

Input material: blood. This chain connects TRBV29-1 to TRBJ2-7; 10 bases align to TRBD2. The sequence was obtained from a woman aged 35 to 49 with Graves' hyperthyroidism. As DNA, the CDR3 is TGCAGCGTTCGTCGACTAGCGGGTTCCTACGAGCAGTACTTC. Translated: CSVRRLAGSYEQYF.